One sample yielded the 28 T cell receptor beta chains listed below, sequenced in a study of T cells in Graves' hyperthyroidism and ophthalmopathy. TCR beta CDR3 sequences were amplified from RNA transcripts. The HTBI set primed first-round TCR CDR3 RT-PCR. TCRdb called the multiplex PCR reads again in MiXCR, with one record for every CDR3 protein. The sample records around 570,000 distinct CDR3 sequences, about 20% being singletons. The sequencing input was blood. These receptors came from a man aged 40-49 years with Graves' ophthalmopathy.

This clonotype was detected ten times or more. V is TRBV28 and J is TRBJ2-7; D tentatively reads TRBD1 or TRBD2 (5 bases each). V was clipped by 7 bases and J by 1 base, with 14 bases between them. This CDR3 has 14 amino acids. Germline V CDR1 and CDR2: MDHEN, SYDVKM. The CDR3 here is CASTPVGESYEQYF. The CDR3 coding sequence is TGTGCCAGCACCCCCGTAGGGGAGTCCTACGAGCAGTACTTC.

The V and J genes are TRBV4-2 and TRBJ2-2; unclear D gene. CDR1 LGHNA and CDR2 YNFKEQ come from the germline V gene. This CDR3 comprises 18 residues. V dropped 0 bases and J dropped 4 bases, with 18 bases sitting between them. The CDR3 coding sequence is TGTGCCAGCAGCCAAGATCTAGTAGGGAATGTGGGCACCGGGGAGCTGTTTTTT. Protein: CASSQDLVGNVGTGELFF.

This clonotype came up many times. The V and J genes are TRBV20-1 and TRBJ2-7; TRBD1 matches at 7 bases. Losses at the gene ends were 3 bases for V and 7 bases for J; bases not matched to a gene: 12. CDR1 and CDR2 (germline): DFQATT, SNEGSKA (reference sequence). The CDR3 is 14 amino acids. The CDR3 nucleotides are TGCAGTGCTAGGGGGGACAGTCAGTTGGCTGAGCAGTACTTC. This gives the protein CSARGDSQLAEQYF.

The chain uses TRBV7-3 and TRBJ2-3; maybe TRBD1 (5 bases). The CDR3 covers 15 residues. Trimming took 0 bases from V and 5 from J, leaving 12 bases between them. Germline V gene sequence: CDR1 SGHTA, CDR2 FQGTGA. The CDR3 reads CASSLTPDRGDTQYF. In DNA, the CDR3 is TGTGCCAGCAGCTTAACTCCCGATAGGGGAGATACGCAGTATTTT.

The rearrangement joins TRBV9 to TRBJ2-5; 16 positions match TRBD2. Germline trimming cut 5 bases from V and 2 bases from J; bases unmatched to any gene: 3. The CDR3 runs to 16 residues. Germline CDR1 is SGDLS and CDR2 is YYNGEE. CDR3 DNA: TGTGCCAGCAGGCCGGGACTAGCGGGGGGGCAAGAGACCCAGTACTTC. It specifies CASRPGLAGGQETQYF.

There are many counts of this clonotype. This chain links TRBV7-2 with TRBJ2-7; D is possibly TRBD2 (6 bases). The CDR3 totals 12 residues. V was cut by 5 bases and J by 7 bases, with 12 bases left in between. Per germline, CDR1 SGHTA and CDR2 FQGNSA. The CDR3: CASSQPGGEQYF. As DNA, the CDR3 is TGTGCCAGCAGCCAACCTGGAGGGGAGCAGTACTTC.

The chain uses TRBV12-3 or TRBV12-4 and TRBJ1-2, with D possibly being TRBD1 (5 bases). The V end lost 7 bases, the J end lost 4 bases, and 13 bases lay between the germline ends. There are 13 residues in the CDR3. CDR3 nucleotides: TGTGCCAGCACCCAAGACAGCTCCTATGGCTACACCTTC. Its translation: CASTQDSSYGYTF.

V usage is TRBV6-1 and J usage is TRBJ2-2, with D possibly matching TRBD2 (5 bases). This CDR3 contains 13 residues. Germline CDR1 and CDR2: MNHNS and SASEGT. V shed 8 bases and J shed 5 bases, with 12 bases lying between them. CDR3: CASQLVRTGELFF. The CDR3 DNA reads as TGTGCCAGCCAACTAGTAAGGACCGGGGAGCTGTTTTTT.

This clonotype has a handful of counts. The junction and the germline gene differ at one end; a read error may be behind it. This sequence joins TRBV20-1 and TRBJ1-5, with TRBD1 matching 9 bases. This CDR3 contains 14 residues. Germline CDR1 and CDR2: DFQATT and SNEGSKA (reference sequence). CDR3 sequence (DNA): TGCAGTGTTTTAGACAGGGGGAGCAATCATCCCCAGCATTTT. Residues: CSVLDRGSNHPQHF.

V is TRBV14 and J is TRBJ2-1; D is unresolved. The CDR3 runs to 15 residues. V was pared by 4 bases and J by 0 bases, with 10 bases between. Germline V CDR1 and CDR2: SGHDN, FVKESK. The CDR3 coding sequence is TGTGCCAGCAGCCCCTGGCAGACCTCCTACAATGAGCAGTTCTTC. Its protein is CASSPWQTSYNEQFF.

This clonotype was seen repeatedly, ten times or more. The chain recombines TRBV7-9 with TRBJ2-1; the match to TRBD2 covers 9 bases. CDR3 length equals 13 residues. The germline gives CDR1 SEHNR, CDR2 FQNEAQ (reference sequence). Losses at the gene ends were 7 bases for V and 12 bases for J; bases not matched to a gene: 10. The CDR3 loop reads CASTTPGTSRQFF. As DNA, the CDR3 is TGTGCCAGCACCACACCCGGGACTAGCAGGCAGTTCTTC.

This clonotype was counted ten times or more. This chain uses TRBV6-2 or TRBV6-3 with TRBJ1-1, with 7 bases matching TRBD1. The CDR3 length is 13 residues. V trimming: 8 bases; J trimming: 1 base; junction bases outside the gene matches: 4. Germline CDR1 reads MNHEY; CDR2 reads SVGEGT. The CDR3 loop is CASGGQQNTEAFF. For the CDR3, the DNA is TGTGCCAGCGGGGGACAGCAGAACACTGAAGCTTTCTTT.

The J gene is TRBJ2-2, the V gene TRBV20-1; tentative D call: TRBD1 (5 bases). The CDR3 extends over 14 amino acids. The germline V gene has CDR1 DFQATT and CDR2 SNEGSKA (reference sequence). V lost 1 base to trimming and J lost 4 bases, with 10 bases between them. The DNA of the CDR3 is TGCAGTGCTAGAGTCAGGGCTGGCACCGGGGAGCTGTTTTTT. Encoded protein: CSARVRAGTGELFF.

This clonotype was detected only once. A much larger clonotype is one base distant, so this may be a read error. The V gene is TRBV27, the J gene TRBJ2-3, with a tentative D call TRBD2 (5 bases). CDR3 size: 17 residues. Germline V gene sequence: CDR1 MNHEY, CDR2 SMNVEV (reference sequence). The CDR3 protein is CVSSPSWVALSTDTQYF. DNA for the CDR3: TGTGTCAGCAGTCCATCCTGGGTAGCGCTTAGCACAGATACGCAGTATTTT.

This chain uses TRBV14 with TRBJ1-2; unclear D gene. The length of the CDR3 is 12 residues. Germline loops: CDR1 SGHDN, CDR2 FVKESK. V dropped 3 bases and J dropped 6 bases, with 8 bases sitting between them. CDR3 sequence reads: CASSHSGNGYTF. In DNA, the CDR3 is TGTGCCAGCAGCCACTCCGGGAATGGCTACACCTTC.

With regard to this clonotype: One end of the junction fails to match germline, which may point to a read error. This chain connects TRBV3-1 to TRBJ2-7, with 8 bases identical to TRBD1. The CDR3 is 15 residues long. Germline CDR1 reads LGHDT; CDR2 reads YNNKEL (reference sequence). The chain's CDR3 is CASSQAGGSSGEQYF. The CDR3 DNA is TGTGCCAGCAGTCAAGCAGGGGGCAGCTCTGGCGAGCAGTACTTC.

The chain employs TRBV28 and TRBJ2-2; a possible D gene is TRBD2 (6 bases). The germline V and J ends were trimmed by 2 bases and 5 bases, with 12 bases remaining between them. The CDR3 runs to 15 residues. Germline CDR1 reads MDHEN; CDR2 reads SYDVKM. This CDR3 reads CASSLRGLPTGELFF. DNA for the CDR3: TGTGCCAGCAGTTTACGAGGACTACCAACCGGGGAGCTGTTTTTT.

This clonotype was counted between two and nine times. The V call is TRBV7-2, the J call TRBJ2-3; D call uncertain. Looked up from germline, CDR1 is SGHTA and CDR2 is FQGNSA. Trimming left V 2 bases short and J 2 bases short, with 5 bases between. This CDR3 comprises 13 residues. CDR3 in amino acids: CASSLTYTDTQYF. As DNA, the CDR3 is TGTGCCAGCAGCTTAACTTACACAGATACGCAGTATTTT.

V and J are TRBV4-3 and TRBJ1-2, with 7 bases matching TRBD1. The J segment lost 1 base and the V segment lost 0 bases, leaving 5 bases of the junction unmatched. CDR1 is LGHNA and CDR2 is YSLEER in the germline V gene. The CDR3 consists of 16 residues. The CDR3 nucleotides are TGCGCCAGCAGCCAAGATCTAGGGACAGTTAACTATGGCTACACCTTC. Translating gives CASSQDLGTVNYGYTF.

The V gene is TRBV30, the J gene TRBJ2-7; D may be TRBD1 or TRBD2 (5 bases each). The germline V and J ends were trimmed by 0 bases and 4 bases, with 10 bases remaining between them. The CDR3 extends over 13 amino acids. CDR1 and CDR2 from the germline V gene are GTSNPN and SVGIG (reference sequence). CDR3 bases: TGTGCCTGGAGTGTACTATGGGGGTACGAGCAGTACTTC. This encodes CAWSVLWGYEQYF. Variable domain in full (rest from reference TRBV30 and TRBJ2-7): SQTIHQWPATLVQPVGSPLSLECTVEGTSNPNLYWYRQAAGRGLQLLFYSVGIGQISSEVPQNLSASRPQDRQFILSSKKLLLSDSGFYLCAWSVLWGYEQYFGPGTRLTVT.

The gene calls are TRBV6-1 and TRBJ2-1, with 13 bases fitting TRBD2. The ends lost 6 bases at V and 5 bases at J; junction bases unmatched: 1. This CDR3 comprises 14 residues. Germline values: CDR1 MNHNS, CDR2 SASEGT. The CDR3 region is CASRTSGGHNEQFF. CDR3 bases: TGTGCCAGCAGGACTAGCGGGGGGCACAATGAGCAGTTCTTC.

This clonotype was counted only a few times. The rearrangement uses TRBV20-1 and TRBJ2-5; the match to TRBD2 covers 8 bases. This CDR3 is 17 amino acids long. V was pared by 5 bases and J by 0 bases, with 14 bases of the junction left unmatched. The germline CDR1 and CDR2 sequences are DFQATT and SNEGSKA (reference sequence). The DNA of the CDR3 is TGCAGTGCTCTGATCCGGTCTAGCGGGTTTTACCAAGAGACCCAGTACTTC. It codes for CSALIRSSGFYQETQYF.

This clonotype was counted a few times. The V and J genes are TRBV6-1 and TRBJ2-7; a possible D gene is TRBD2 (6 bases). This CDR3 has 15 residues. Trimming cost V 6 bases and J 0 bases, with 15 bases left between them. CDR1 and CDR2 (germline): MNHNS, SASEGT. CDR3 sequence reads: CASRLGGASSYEQYF. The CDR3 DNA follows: TGTGCCAGCAGACTTGGAGGGGCCAGCTCCTACGAGCAGTACTTC.

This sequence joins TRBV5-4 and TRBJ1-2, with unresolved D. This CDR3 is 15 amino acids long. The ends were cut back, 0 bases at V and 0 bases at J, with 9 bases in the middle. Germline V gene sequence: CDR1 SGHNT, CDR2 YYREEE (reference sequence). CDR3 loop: CASSLAASANYGYTF. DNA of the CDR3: TGTGCCAGCAGCTTGGCGGCTTCCGCTAACTATGGCTACACCTTC. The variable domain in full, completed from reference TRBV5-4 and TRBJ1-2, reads ETGVTQSPTHLIKTRGQQVTLRCSSQSGHNTVSWYQQALGQGPQFIFQYYREEENGRGNFPPRFSGLQFPNYSSELNVNALELDDSALYLCASSLAASANYGYTFGSGTRLTVV.

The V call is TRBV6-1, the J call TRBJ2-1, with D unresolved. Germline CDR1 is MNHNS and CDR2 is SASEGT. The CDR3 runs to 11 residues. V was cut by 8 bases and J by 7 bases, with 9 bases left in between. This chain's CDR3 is CASWARNEQFF. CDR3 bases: TGTGCCAGCTGGGCCCGGAATGAGCAGTTCTTC.

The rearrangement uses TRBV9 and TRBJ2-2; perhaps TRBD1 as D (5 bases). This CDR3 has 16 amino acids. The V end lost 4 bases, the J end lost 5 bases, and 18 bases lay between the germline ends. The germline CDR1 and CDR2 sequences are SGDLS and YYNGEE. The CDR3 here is CASSPQAASRTGELFF. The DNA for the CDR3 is TGTGCCAGCAGCCCACAGGCGGCATCACGAACCGGGGAGCTGTTTTTT.

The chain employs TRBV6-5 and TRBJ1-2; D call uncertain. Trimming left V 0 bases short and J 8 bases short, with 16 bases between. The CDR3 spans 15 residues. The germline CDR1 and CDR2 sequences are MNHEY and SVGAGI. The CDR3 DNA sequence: TGTGCCAGCAGTTACTCTGGCGGGCCTTCTGACGGCTACACCTTC. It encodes CASSYSGGPSDGYTF.

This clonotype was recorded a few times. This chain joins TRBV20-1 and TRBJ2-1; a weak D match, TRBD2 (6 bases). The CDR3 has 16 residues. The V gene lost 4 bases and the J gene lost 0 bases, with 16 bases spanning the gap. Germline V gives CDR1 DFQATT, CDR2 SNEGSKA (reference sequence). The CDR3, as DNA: TGCAGTGCTACGATATCGTCCGGGAGCTCCTACAATGAGCAGTTCTTC. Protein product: CSATISSGSSYNEQFF.